Following are 28 T cell receptor beta chains from one sample sequenced in a study of beta chain features in type 1 diabetes. General study results and limits: Shorter TCRB CDR3s, moderately but significantly so, marked every one of the four CD4+ subsets in Type 1 diabetes patients.

Sequencing targeted expressed TCRB transcripts, as all isolated RNA had been reverse transcribed. The repertoire was sequenced with immunoSEQ multiplex PCR; TCRdb's copy has only in-frame clones and lacks some. The table includes about 180,000 clones, roughly 8% detected once. These TCRs' antigens remain unknown. Material: central memory CD4+ T cells from blood. The receptors stem from a middle-aged woman with type 1 diabetes.

This clone was observed a handful of times. The gene calls are TRBV27 and TRBJ2-7, with 9 bases matching TRBD1. The J segment lost 7 bases and the V segment lost 3 bases, leaving 7 bases of the junction unmatched. Germline CDR1 MNHEY, CDR2 SMNVEV (reference sequence). CDR3 length: 14 residues. Written as DNA, the CDR3 is TGTGCCAGCAGTTTCAACAGGGGGCTGGGGGAGCAGTACTTC. Protein product: CASSFNRGLGEQYF.

V and J are TRBV28 and TRBJ2-3; perhaps TRBD2 as D (6 bases). Germline CDR1 reads MDHEN; CDR2 reads SYDVKM. The CDR3 contains 15 residues. The V end lost 8 bases, the J end lost 0 bases, and 15 bases lay between the germline ends. The CDR3 loop is CASRGTTLSTDTQYF. DNA of the CDR3: TGTGCCAGCCGGGGGACGACCTTGAGCACAGATACGCAGTATTTT. The full variable domain, its missing parts supplied by reference TRBV28 and TRBJ2-3, is DVKVTQSSRYLVKRTGEKVFLECVQDMDHENMFWYRQDPGLGLRLIYFSYDVKMKEKGDIPEGYSVSREKKERFSLILESASTNQTSMYLCASRGTTLSTDTQYFGPGTRLTVL.

This clone was seen a few times. The rearrangement joins TRBV28 to TRBJ2-5; no reliable D call. V was cut by 6 bases and J by 5 bases, with 10 bases left in between. The CDR3 loop spans 12 amino acids. Looked up from germline, CDR1 is MDHEN and CDR2 is SYDVKM. The CDR3 spells CASSPLSETQYF. For the CDR3, the DNA is TGTGCCAGCAGCCCTCTGTCGGAGACCCAGTACTTC.

This clone was seen only a few times. Other DNA sequences in the sample encode the same CDR3. The chain recombines TRBV28 with TRBJ1-1; 10 nucleotides align to TRBD1. The length of the CDR3 is 14 residues. The V segment lost 5 bases and the J segment 5 bases; nucleotides outside the gene matches: 5. In germline, CDR1 is MDHEN, CDR2 SYDVKM. CDR3 nucleotide sequence: TGTGCCAGCAGTCCAGACAGGGGGCGGACTGAAGCTTTCTTT. This gives the protein CASSPDRGRTEAFF.

The rearrangement links TRBV5-1 to TRBJ2-1, with D maybe TRBD1 (6 bases). V lost 0 bases to trimming and J lost 0 bases, with 19 bases between them. In germline, CDR1 is SGHRS, CDR2 YFSETQ. The CDR3 consists of 19 residues. CDR3 protein: CASSLVGTPIPSSYNEQFF. The DNA for the CDR3 is TGCGCCAGCAGCTTGGTCGGGACACCGATTCCGAGCTCCTACAATGAGCAGTTCTTC.

This clone has only a few counts. The CDR3 spells CAWRTGQGAPTNEKLFF. The CDR3 DNA reads TGTGCCTGGAGGACGGGACAGGGGGCGCCGACTAATGAAAAACTGTTTTTT. V and J are TRBV30 and TRBJ1-4, with 12 bases matching TRBD1. Trimming removed 3 bases from V and 2 bases from J; junction bases left unmatched: 7. Germline V gives CDR1 GTSNPN, CDR2 SVGIG (reference sequence). This CDR3 comprises 17 residues.

V usage is TRBV5-1 and J usage is TRBJ2-5; 9 bases align to TRBD1. The CDR3 loop spans 15 amino acids. Germline V gene sequence: CDR1 SGHRS, CDR2 YFSETQ. Trimming at V came to 4 bases and at J to 0 bases, leaving 4 bases not matched to a gene. CDR3 nucleotide sequence: TGCGCCAGCAGCCAAGGACAGGGGTACCAAGAGACCCAGTACTTC. It translates to CASSQGQGYQETQYF.

This clone has a handful of counts. V gene TRBV7-8 combines with J gene TRBJ2-1; D perhaps matches TRBD2 (5 bases). The V end lost 5 bases, the J end lost 3 bases, and 5 bases lay between the germline ends. The V gene's germline CDR1 is SGHVS and CDR2 FQNEAQ. CDR3 length: 12 amino acids. CDR3 region: CASSRDYNEQFF. The CDR3 DNA reads TGTGCCAGCAGCCGGGACTACAATGAGCAGTTCTTC.

V gene TRBV14 combines with J gene TRBJ1-6; 7 positions match TRBD1. This CDR3 comprises 15 residues. Germline assignment: CDR1 SGHDN and CDR2 FVKESK. V trimming: 2 bases; J trimming: 8 bases; junction bases outside the gene matches: 6. CDR3 sequence reads: CASSQWGTEDSPLHF. The DNA of the CDR3 is TGTGCCAGCAGCCAATGGGGGACAGAGGATTCACCCCTCCACTTT.

This clone was counted many times. The rearrangement uses TRBV28 and TRBJ2-5, with 14 bases that match TRBD2. The ends lost 6 bases at V and 4 bases at J; junction bases unmatched: 7. Germline CDR1 is MDHEN and CDR2 is SYDVKM. The CDR3 spans 16 residues. The CDR3 bases are TGTGCCAGCAGGGCGACTAGCGGGAGGGCAGGAGAGACCCAGTACTTC. Its translation: CASRATSGRAGETQYF.

This clone appeared a few times. This chain links TRBV9 with TRBJ2-3, with D perhaps matching TRBD2 (6 bases). The CDR3 loop spans 16 amino acids. V was shortened by 2 bases and J by 0 bases, with 13 bases between the two germline ends. Germline V gene data show CDR1 as SGDLS and CDR2 as YYNGEE. Here the CDR3 reads CASSVEAGRSTDTQYF. In nucleotides, the CDR3 is TGTGCCAGCAGCGTGGAGGCGGGACGGAGCACAGATACGCAGTATTTT.

In DNA, the CDR3 is TGTGCCAGCATGAGGACTAGAGCAGAGACCCAGTACTTC. Amino acids: CASMRTRAETQYF. The chain combines TRBV2 with TRBJ2-5; 7 bases match TRBD2. The CDR3 spans 13 residues. The J segment lost 4 bases and the V segment lost 7 bases, leaving 6 bases of the junction unmatched. Germline V CDR1 and CDR2: SNHLY, FYNNEI.

The chain combines TRBV27 with TRBJ1-5; D is possibly TRBD1 (5 bases). CDR3 length: 14 residues. Trimming removed 2 bases from V and 3 bases from J, with 8 bases in between. Germline CDR1 MNHEY, CDR2 SMNVEV (reference sequence). As DNA, the CDR3 is TGTGCCAGCAGTTTACAGGGTTACAATCAGCCCCAGCATTTT. This translates into CASSLQGYNQPQHF.

This clone was counted a few times. The CDR3 loop reads CSVEPDRGYSNEQFF. The CDR3 DNA follows: TGCAGCGTTGAGCCAGACAGGGGGTACTCGAATGAGCAGTTCTTC. This rearrangement joins TRBV29-1 to TRBJ2-1; 9 bases are a match to TRBD1. Germline V gene lookup returns CDR1 SQVTM and CDR2 ANQGSEA. The CDR3 spans 15 residues. With V trimmed by 3 bases and J by 7 bases, 10 bases remained unmatched.

This rearrangement joins TRBV28 to TRBJ2-7; maybe TRBD1 (6 bases). The CDR3 runs to 15 residues. V lost 5 bases and J lost 4, with 18 bases in between. From germline, CDR1 is MDHEN and CDR2 SYDVKM. The CDR3 loop reads CASSPPPKGTYEQYF. The CDR3 DNA is TGTGCCAGCAGTCCCCCCCCCAAAGGGACATACGAGCAGTACTTC.

Only a few counts were recorded for this clone. A read error may explain this, as a much larger clone is one base away. The rearrangement joins TRBV7-2 to TRBJ2-2; unclear D gene. The V and J ends lost 5 bases and 2 bases respectively, with 3 bases between them. The CDR3 length is 12 residues. CDR1 is SGHTA and CDR2 is FQGNSA in the germline V gene. In nucleotides, the CDR3 is TGTGCCAGCAGCCTAAACACCGGGGAGCTGTTTTTT. This encodes CASSLNTGELFF.

Ten or more counts support this clone. The chain links TRBV4-3 to TRBJ2-7; 11 bases align to TRBD2. The CDR3 is made up of 17 amino acids. Germline values: CDR1 LGHNA, CDR2 YSLEER. The V gene end was trimmed by 4 bases and the J gene end by 3 bases; junction bases not matched to a gene: 11. CDR3 nucleotide sequence: TGCGCCAGCAGCCCCGGCCGCGGCCTAGCGGGAGGCTACGAGCAGTACTTC. Encoded protein: CASSPGRGLAGGYEQYF.

This clone turned up a few times. This chain links TRBV7-2 with TRBJ2-7; D possibly corresponds to TRBD2 (5 bases). The germline CDR1 and CDR2 sequences are SGHTA and FQGNSA. This CDR3 has 13 amino acids. Trimming left V 3 bases short and J 6 bases short, with 12 bases between. This chain's CDR3 is CASSFPLGVEQYF. CDR3 in DNA: TGTGCCAGCAGCTTTCCCCTGGGAGTCGAGCAGTACTTC.

The chain's CDR3 is CASSPLAGVSYEQYF. The CDR3 coding sequence is TGCGCCAGCAGCCCACTAGCGGGAGTGTCCTACGAGCAGTACTTC. The chain uses TRBV5-1 and TRBJ2-7; 11 bases map to TRBD2. Germline CDR1 is SGHRS and CDR2 is YFSETQ. CDR3 length equals 15 residues. J was trimmed by 1 base and V by 4 bases; bases with no gene match: 4.

In this sample, this clone turned up a few times. The chain links TRBV11-2 to TRBJ2-3; D might be TRBD1 (6 bases). The germline CDR1 and CDR2 sequences are SGHAT and FQNNGV. The CDR3 runs to 16 residues. Trimming shortened V by 3 bases and J by 3 bases, and 16 bases separated the two germline ends. The CDR3 DNA is TGTGCCAGCAGCTTGATGTGGGACAAACCTACAGATACGCAGTATTTT. Its translation: CASSLMWDKPTDTQYF. Looking up the rest from reference TRBV11-2 and TRBJ2-3 gives the full variable domain: EAGVAQSPRYKIIEKRQSVAFWCNPISGHATLYWYQQILGQGPKLLIQFQNNGVVDDSQLPKDRFSAERLKGVDSTLKIQPAKLEDSAVYLCASSLMWDKPTDTQYFGPGTRLTVL.

The chain is built from TRBV10-3 and TRBJ2-7, with D possibly being TRBD1 (6 bases). Germline V gene sequence: CDR1 ENHRY, CDR2 SYGVKD. CDR3 length equals 13 residues. V was shortened by 6 bases and J by 6 bases, with 15 bases between the two germline ends. The CDR3 DNA follows: TGTGCCATCAGAGTCACAGGGAACGGCGAGCAGTACTTC. Its translation: CAIRVTGNGEQYF.

The chain links TRBV29-1 to TRBJ2-2; TRBD2 is a possible D gene (5 bases). The length of the CDR3 is 17 residues. Germline values: CDR1 SQVTM, CDR2 ANQGSEA. The V end was cut by 4 bases, the J end by 2 bases, with 20 bases between. CDR3 sequence reads: CSVAPGRGSFNTGELFF. Written as DNA, the CDR3 is TGCAGCGTTGCCCCCGGAAGAGGGAGCTTTAACACCGGGGAGCTGTTTTTT.

The CDR3 sequence: CASSPETLGTGELFF. In DNA, the CDR3 is TGCGCCAGCAGCCCCGAGACTTTAGGCACCGGGGAGCTGTTTTTT. The chain uses TRBV4-3 and TRBJ2-2; no definite D call. The V end was cut by 4 bases, the J end by 4 bases, with 13 bases between. The CDR3 totals 15 residues. Germline V gene data show CDR1 as LGHNA and CDR2 as YSLEER.

This clone was seen ten or more times. V usage is TRBV15 and J usage is TRBJ2-5; no reliable D call. V lost 1 base and J lost 4, with 7 bases in between. Germline V gene data show CDR1 as LNHNV and CDR2 as YYDKDF (reference sequence). The CDR3 contains 13 residues. The CDR3 bases are TGTGCCACCAGCAGAGCCCCCGGAGAGACCCAGTACTTC. It encodes CATSRAPGETQYF. The variable domain in full, with the rest retrieved from reference TRBV15 and TRBJ2-5, is DAMVIQNPRYQVTQFGKPVTLSCSQTLNHNVMYWYQQKSSQAPKLLFHYYDKDFNNEADTPDNFQSRRPNTSFCFLDIRSPGLGDTAMYLCATSRAPGETQYFGPGTRLLVL.

This clone was detected only once. CDR3 bases: TGCGCCAGCAGCGGAGAGGGGGGGACTGAAGCTTTCTTT. This gives the protein CASSGEGGTEAFF. V and J are TRBV5-1 and TRBJ1-1; tentatively, D is TRBD1 (6 bases). The germline V gene has CDR1 SGHRS and CDR2 YFSETQ. Trimming cost V 4 bases and J 5 bases, with 12 bases left between them. The CDR3 runs to 13 residues.

The chain combines TRBV5-6 with TRBJ1-5, with 8 bases that match TRBD1. The J segment lost 4 bases and the V segment lost 3 bases, leaving 3 bases of the junction unmatched. This CDR3 spans 14 amino acids. The germline CDR1 and CDR2 sequences are SGHDT and YYEEEE. The CDR3 here is CASSSTGGNQPQHF. Written as DNA, the CDR3 is TGTGCCAGCAGCTCAACAGGGGGTAATCAGCCCCAGCATTTT.

This clone has at least ten counts. The chain recombines TRBV10-3 with TRBJ2-1, with 7 positions matching TRBD2. Germline loops: CDR1 ENHRY, CDR2 SYGVKD. This CDR3 has 15 residues. V dropped 6 bases and J dropped 2; count of bases not matched to a gene: 7. CDR3 sequence: CAISGTSETYNEQFF. The DNA of the CDR3 is TGTGCCATCAGCGGCACTAGCGAGACCTACAATGAGCAGTTCTTC.

The chain has TRBV14 and TRBJ1-6; TRBD1 matches at 7 bases. CDR3 size: 14 residues. V shed 6 bases, J shed 7 bases, and the junction held 6 bases outside the gene matches. The V gene's germline CDR1 is SGHDN and CDR2 FVKESK. Here the CDR3 reads CASSQTGRNSPLHF. CDR3 bases: TGTGCCAGCAGTCAGACAGGGAGGAATTCACCCCTCCACTTT.